This TCR beta chain was captured in a study of human T cells and chemical hapten exposure. The library put unique molecular identifiers onto individual cDNA molecules. TCRdb recomputed calls from the RACE reads with MiXCR, one row per CDR3 protein. The repertoire consists of some 350,000 distinct CDR3 sequences, with more than 5% occurring once and the leading ten covering under 7%. The CDR3 extends over 15 amino acids. Per the germline V gene, CDR1 is SGHVS and CDR2 is FQNEAQ. The V segment lost 1 base and the J segment 9 bases; nucleotides outside the gene matches: 5. Stated time point: patch test 2, 6 weeks after DPC sensitization. Noted treatment: therapeutic diphenylcyclopropenone sensitization with weekly scalp DPC. The template was total RNA from unfractionated whole blood.

This chain links TRBV7-8 with TRBJ2-2; 10 bases map to TRBD2. The input for sequencing was whole blood, taken in connection with sensitization to the hapten diphenylcyclopropenone (DPC). This TCR was recovered from a woman between 18 and 30 years old with alopecia areata. Some clones in this sample may be carry-over from other donors' samples. The CDR3 bases are TGTGCCAGCAGCTTAGTACTAGCGGGGTTGCGGGAGCTGTTTTTT. It yields the protein CASSLVLAGLRELFF.